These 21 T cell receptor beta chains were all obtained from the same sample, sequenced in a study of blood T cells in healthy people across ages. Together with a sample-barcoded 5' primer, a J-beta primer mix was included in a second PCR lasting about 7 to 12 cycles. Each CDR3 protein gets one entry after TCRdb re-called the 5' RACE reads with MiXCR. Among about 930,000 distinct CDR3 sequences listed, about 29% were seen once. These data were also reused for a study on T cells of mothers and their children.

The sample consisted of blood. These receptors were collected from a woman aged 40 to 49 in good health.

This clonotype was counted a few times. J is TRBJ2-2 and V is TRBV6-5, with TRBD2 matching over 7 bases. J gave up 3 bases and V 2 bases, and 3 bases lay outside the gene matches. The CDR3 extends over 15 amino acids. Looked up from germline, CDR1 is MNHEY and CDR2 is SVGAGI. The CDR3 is CASSYGLEYTGELFF. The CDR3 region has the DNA TGTGCCAGCAGTTACGGACTAGAGTACACCGGGGAGCTGTTTTTT.

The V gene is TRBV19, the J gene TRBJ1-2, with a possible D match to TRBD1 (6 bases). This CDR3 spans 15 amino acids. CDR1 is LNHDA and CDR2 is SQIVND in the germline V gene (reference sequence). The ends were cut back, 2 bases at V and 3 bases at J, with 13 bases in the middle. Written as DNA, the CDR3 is TGTGCCAGTAGTATAATGGCAGGGGTTGACTATGGCTACACCTTC. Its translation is CASSIMAGVDYGYTF.

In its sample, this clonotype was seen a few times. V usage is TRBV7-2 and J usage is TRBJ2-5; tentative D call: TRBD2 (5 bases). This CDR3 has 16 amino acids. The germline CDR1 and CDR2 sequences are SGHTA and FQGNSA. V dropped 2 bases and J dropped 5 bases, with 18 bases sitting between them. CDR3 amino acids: CASSLRSRAGGETQYF. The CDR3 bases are TGTGCCAGCAGCTTAAGGTCGAGGGCAGGTGGGGAGACCCAGTACTTC.

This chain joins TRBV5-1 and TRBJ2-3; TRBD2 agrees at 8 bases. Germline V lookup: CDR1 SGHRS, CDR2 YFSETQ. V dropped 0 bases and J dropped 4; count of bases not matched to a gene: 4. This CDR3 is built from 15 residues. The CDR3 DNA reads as TGCGCCAGCAGCTTGGGACTAGCGTTGGCAGATACGCAGTATTTT. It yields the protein CASSLGLALADTQYF.

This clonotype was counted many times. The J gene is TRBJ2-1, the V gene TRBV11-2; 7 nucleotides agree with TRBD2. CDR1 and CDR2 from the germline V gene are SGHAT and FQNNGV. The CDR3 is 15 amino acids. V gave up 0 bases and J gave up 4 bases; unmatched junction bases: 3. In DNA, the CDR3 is TGTGCCAGCAGCTTAGATGGCGGGGGTTACAATGAGCAGTTCTTC. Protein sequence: CASSLDGGGYNEQFF.

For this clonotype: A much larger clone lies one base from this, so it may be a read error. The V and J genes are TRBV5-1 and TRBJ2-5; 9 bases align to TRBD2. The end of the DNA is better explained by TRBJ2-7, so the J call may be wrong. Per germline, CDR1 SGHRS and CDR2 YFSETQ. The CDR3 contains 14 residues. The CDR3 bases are TGCGCCAGCAGCTTGACAGCGGGGGGTTACGAGCAGTACGTC. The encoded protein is CASSLTAGGYEQYV.

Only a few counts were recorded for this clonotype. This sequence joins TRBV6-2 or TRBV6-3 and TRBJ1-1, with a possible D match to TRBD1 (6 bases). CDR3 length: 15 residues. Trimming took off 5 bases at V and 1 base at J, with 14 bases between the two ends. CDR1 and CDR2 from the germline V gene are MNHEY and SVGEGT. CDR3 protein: CASSLLQTGNTEAFF. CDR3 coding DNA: TGTGCCAGCAGTCTCCTCCAGACAGGGAACACTGAAGCTTTCTTT.

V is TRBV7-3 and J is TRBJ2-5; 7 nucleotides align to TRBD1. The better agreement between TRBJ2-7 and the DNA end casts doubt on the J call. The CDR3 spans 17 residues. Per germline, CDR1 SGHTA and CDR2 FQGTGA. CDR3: CASSLTRSGTEAYEQYF. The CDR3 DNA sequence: TGTGCCAGCAGCTTAACGAGATCCGGGACAGAGGCCTACGAGCAGTACTTC.

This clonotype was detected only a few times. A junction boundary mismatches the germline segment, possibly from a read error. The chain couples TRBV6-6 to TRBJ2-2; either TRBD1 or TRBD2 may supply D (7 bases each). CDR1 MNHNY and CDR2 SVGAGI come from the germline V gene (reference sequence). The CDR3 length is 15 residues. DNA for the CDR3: TGTGCCAGCAGTTTGAGGCAGGGGGGGACCGGGGAGCGGTTTTTT. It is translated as CASSLRQGGTGERFF.

The chain's CDR3 is CASLRQRISNQPQHF. Written as DNA, the CDR3 is TGTGCCAGTCTACGACAGAGGATCAGCAATCAGCCCCAGCATTTT. This rearrangement joins TRBV28 to TRBJ1-5; a weak D match, TRBD1 (5 bases). Trimming stripped 9 bases from V and 1 base from J, with 16 bases between. The CDR3 extends over 15 amino acids. The germline V gene encodes CDR1 MDHEN and CDR2 SYDVKM. Filled out from reference TRBV28 and TRBJ1-5, the complete variable domain reads DVKVTQSSRYLVKRTGEKVFLECVQDMDHENMFWYRQDPGLGLRLIYFSYDVKMKEKGDIPEGYSVSREKKERFSLILESASTNQTSMYLCASLRQRISNQPQHFGDGTRLSIL.

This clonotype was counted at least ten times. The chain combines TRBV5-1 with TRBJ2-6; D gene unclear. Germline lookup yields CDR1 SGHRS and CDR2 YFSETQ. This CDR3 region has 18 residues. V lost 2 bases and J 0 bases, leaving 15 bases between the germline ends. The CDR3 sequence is CASSLGGTHTSGANVLTF. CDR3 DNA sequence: TGCGCCAGCAGCTTAGGCGGCACGCACACCTCTGGGGCCAACGTCCTGACTTTC.

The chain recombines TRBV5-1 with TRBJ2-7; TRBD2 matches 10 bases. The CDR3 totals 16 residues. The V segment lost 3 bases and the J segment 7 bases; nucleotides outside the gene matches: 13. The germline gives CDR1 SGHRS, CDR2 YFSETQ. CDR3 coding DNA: TGCGCCAGCAGCTCGGCGGCTAGCGGGGGAGTGTGGGAGCAGTACTTC. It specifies CASSSAASGGVWEQYF.

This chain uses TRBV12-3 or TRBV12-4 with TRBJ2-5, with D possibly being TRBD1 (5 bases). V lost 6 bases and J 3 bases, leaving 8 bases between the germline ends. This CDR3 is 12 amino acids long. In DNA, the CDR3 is TGTGCCAGCAGCAGGGATGAAGAGACCCAGTACTTC. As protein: CASSRDEETQYF.

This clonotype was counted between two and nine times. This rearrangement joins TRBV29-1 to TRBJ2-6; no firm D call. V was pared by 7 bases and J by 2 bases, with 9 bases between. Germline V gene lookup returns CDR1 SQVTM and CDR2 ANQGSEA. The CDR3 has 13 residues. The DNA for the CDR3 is TGCAGCGCCCGGCCGACTGGGGCCAACGTCCTGACTTTC. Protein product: CSARPTGANVLTF.

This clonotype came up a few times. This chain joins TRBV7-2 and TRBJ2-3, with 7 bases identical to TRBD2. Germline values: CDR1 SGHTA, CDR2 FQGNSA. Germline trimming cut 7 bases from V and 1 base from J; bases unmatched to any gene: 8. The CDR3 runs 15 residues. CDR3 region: CASTLETSRTDTQYF. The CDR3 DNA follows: TGTGCCAGCACCCTGGAGACTAGCCGCACAGATACGCAGTATTTT.

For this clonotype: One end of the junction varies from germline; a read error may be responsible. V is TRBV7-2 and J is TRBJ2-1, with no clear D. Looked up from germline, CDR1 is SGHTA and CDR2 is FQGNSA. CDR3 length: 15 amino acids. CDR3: CAGSFRSSSYNEQFF. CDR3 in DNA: TGTGCCGGCAGCTTCCGATCGAGCTCCTACAATGAGCAGTTCTTC.

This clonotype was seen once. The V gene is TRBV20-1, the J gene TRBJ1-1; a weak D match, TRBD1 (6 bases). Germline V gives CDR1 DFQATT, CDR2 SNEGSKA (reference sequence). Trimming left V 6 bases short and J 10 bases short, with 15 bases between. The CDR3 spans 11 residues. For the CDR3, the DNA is TGCAGTGCCAGTGGGGGCAGGGGAGCTTTCTTT. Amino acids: CSASGGRGAFF.

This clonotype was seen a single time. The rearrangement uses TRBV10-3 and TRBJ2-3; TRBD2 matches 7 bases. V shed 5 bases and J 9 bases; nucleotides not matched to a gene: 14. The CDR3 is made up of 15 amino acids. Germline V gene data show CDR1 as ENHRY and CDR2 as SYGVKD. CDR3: CAISHGLVGGKTQYF. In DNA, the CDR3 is TGTGCCATCAGTCACGGACTAGTGGGGGGAAAAACGCAGTATTTT.

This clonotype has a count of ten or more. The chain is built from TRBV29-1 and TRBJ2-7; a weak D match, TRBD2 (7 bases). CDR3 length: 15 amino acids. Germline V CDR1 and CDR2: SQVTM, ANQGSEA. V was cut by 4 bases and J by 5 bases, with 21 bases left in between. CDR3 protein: CSVGGRGGVYDEQYF. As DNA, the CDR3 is TGCAGCGTTGGCGGGAGAGGGGGAGTGTACGACGAGCAGTACTTC.

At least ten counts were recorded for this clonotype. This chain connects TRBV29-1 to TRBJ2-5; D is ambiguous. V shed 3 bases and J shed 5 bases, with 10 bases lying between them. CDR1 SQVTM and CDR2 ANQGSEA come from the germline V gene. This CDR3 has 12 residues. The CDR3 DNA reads TGCAGCGTTGAGGGGTTGCAGGAGACCCAGTACTTC. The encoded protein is CSVEGLQETQYF.

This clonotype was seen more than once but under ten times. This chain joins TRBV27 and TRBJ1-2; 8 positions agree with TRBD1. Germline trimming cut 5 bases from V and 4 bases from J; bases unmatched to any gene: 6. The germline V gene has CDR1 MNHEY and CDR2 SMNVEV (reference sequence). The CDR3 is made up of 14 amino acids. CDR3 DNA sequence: TGTGCCAGCAGTCGGGACAGGCGGACCTATGGCTACACCTTC. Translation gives CASSRDRRTYGYTF.